This entry lists 19 T cell receptor beta chains sequenced from one sample in a study of T cells in Graves' hyperthyroidism and ophthalmopathy. It was RNA transcripts that yielded the amplified TCR beta CDR3 regions. Carried out on the TCR CDR3, a first-round RT-PCR used the HTBI primer set. From the multiplex PCR reads, TCRdb called clonotypes with MiXCR, one entry per CDR3 protein. Altogether some 550,000 distinct CDR3 sequences are present, more than 20% being singletons, with the ten largest covering approximately 26%. Sequenced sample: blood. All receptors derive from a man younger than 35 with Graves' hyperthyroidism.

The sample holds many counts of this clonotype. The chain combines TRBV28 with TRBJ2-4; D possibly corresponds to TRBD1 (6 bases). The CDR3 consists of 15 residues. The V gene lost 8 bases and the J gene lost 3 bases, with 17 bases spanning the gap. Germline values: CDR1 MDHEN, CDR2 SYDVKM. Here the CDR3 reads CASRRRTVGKNIQYF. The CDR3 DNA sequence: TGTGCCAGCCGTCGGCGGACAGTCGGCAAAAACATTCAGTACTTC.

This clonotype was detected ten times or more. The chain is built from TRBV20-1 and TRBJ1-1; D may be TRBD1 (5 bases). The CDR3 length is 13 residues. V lost 4 bases and J 5 bases, leaving 14 bases between the germline ends. The germline CDR1 and CDR2 sequences are DFQATT and SNEGSKA (reference sequence). CDR3 sequence: CSAKGPGLTEAFF. CDR3 nucleotide sequence: TGCAGTGCTAAGGGGCCGGGGCTGACTGAAGCTTTCTTT.

This clonotype was counted many times. V is TRBV7-2 and J is TRBJ1-5; TRBD1 matches at 7 bases. Germline V CDR1 and CDR2: SGHTA, FQGNSA. CDR3 size: 15 residues. With V trimmed by 4 bases and J by 4 bases, 7 bases remained unmatched. The CDR3, as DNA: TGTGCCAGCAGCTCCTATCGGGACAGTAATCAGCCCCAGCATTTT. Its translation is CASSSYRDSNQPQHF.

This clonotype came up a few times. Lacking the conserved final phenylalanine or tryptophan, this CDR3 likely reflects a read error. The chain links TRBV6-1 to TRBJ1-1; D gene unclear. Germline V gives CDR1 MNHNS, CDR2 SASEGT. The CDR3 covers 11 residues. Here the CDR3 reads CASSGDTEAFY. Written as DNA, the CDR3 is TGTGCGAGCAGTGGGGACACTGAAGCTTTCTAT.

Remarks on this clonotype: One end of the junction fails to match germline, which may point to a read error. The CDR3 nucleotides read TGTGCCAGCGGTGAACGGGGGACTGGGGCCAACGTCCTGACTTTC. It yields the protein CASGERGTGANVLTF. The chain couples TRBV6-1 to TRBJ2-6, with D possibly matching TRBD2 (6 bases). Germline assignment: CDR1 MNHNS and CDR2 SASEGT. This CDR3 comprises 15 residues.

This clonotype was seen at least ten times. The chain joins TRBV28 to TRBJ1-1; D remains ambiguous. The CDR3 contains 11 residues. Germline V lookup: CDR1 MDHEN, CDR2 SYDVKM. V was shortened by 2 bases and J by 9 bases, with 7 bases between the two germline ends. The CDR3 reads CASSLLGKAFF. The DNA for the CDR3 is TGTGCCAGCAGTTTACTCGGAAAAGCTTTCTTT.

The chain is built from TRBV15 and TRBJ1-2, with TRBD1 matching over 8 bases. Germline CDR1 LNHNV, CDR2 YYDKDF (reference sequence). The ends lost 7 bases at V and 4 bases at J; junction bases unmatched: 8. The CDR3 is made up of 14 amino acids. The CDR3 region is CATNTDRGLYGYTF. In nucleotides, the CDR3 is TGTGCCACCAATACCGACAGGGGACTCTATGGCTACACCTTC. The full variable domain, with the rest looked up from reference TRBV15 and TRBJ1-2, is DAMVIQNPRYQVTQFGKPVTLSCSQTLNHNVMYWYQQKSSQAPKLLFHYYDKDFNNEADTPDNFQSRRPNTSFCFLDIRSPGLGDTAMYLCATNTDRGLYGYTFGSGTRLTVV.

This clonotype was seen only a few times. CDR3 coding DNA: TGTGCCAGCAGATCCTCGGACAGGAGGAACACTGAAGCTTTCTTT. It is translated as CASRSSDRRNTEAFF. This chain uses TRBV12-3 or TRBV12-4 with TRBJ1-1, with 7 bases that match TRBD1. This CDR3 region has 15 residues. V dropped 6 bases and J dropped 1; count of bases not matched to a gene: 8.

This clonotype has only one observation. This chain uses TRBV10-1 with TRBJ1-1; 10 nucleotides agree with TRBD1. V lost 4 bases, J lost 3 bases, and 17 bases stayed unmatched. The germline CDR1 and CDR2 sequences are WNHNN and SYGVQD (reference sequence). CDR3 length equals 19 residues. The CDR3 DNA sequence: TGCGCCAGCAGTGGAAACCCGGACAGGGGGTTCGATCAGGACACTGAAGCTTTCTTT. It is translated as CASSGNPDRGFDQDTEAFF.

V is TRBV6-1 and J is TRBJ1-5, with TRBD1 as a possible D gene (6 bases). CDR1 is MNHNS, CDR2 SASEGT, per germline. The CDR3 contains 14 residues. Trimming left V 9 bases short and J 1 base short, with 13 bases between. CDR3 nucleotide sequence: TGTGCCAGTGAACAGGGACTGAGCAATCAGCCCCAGCATTTT. This gives the protein CASEQGLSNQPQHF.

This clonotype came up a few times. This sequence joins TRBV19 and TRBJ1-5; unclear D gene. This CDR3 has 15 residues. Trimming stripped 3 bases from V and 1 base from J, with 10 bases between. Germline CDR1 and CDR2: LNHDA and SQIVND (reference sequence). The CDR3 loop is CASSIEVGSNQPQHF. The CDR3 DNA sequence: TGTGCCAGTAGTATTGAGGTTGGGAGCAATCAGCCCCAGCATTTT. Supplemented by reference TRBV19 and TRBJ1-5, the full variable domain reads DGGITQSPKYLFRKEGQNVTLSCEQNLNHDAMYWYRQDPGQGLRLIYYSQIVNDFQKGDIAEGYSVSREKKESFPLTVTSAQKNPTAFYLCASSIEVGSNQPQHFGDGTRLSIL.

This clonotype showed up many times. The chain is built from TRBV10-3 and TRBJ1-2; TRBD1 aligns across 7 bases. This CDR3 contains 17 residues. CDR1 ENHRY and CDR2 SYGVKD come from the germline V gene. V dropped 0 bases and J dropped 4; count of bases not matched to a gene: 11. DNA for the CDR3: TGTGCCATCAGTGAGTCCGGACAGGTCGGAGTGATCTATGGCTACACCTTC. It encodes CAISESGQVGVIYGYTF.

This clonotype occurred many times. The chain uses TRBV20-1 and TRBJ2-2, with D possibly being TRBD1 (5 bases). Trimming cost V 2 bases and J 3 bases, with 13 bases left between them. CDR1 is DFQATT, CDR2 SNEGSKA, per germline (reference sequence). The CDR3 consists of 15 residues. This CDR3 reads CSARRLRVDTGELFF. For the CDR3, the DNA is TGCAGTGCTAGACGGCTCAGGGTTGACACCGGGGAGCTGTTTTTT.

This clonotype was seen repeatedly, ten times or more. The CDR3 reads CASRTGTGNNQPQHF. CDR3 DNA sequence: TGTGCCAGCAGAACCGGGACAGGGAACAATCAGCCCCAGCATTTT. The chain carries TRBV12-3 or TRBV12-4 and TRBJ1-5; TRBD1 agrees at 9 bases. Trimming cost V 6 bases and J 3 bases; bases outside gene matches: 6. The CDR3 covers 15 residues.

This clonotype was picked up many times. V usage is TRBV11-2 and J usage is TRBJ1-2; maybe TRBD1 (5 bases). The CDR3 consists of 15 residues. Germline lookup yields CDR1 SGHAT and CDR2 FQNNGV. With 6 bases removed from V and 2 bases from J, the gap between germline ends came to 16 bases. The CDR3 coding sequence is TGTGCCAGCAGTCGGATTGCAGGGATCAACTATGGCTACACCTTC. Its protein product is CASSRIAGINYGYTF.

This clonotype was seen ten or more times. The rearrangement links TRBV27 to TRBJ2-4; no definite D call. Germline lookup yields CDR1 MNHEY and CDR2 SMNVEV (reference sequence). Deletions cut 8 bases from V and 3 bases from J, with 11 bases between. This CDR3 has 13 amino acids. CDR3 DNA sequence: TGTGCCAGCTTATTGCCCTTCAAAAACATTCAGTACTTC. It encodes CASLLPFKNIQYF.

This clonotype was recorded at least ten times. The gene calls are TRBV28 and TRBJ1-2, with a possible D match to TRBD1 (6 bases). The CDR3 has 14 amino acids. Germline lookup yields CDR1 MDHEN and CDR2 SYDVKM. Between the trimmed V and J ends, which lost 3 bases and 4 bases, there was a span of 12 bases. The CDR3 coding sequence is TGTGCCAGCAGTTTGTCCTGGACAGCCTATGGCTACACCTTC. Residues: CASSLSWTAYGYTF.

This clonotype was seen many times. This chain links TRBV29-1 with TRBJ1-2; 8 bases align to TRBD1. CDR1 and CDR2 from the germline V gene are SQVTM and ANQGSEA. The CDR3 has 14 amino acids. After removal of 2 bases from V and 5 bases from J, the junction contained 7 bases not matched to a gene. CDR3 sequence reads: CSVESDRAPYGYTF. The CDR3 DNA sequence: TGCAGCGTTGAATCGGACAGGGCTCCATATGGCTACACCTTC.

This clonotype was counted a few times. J is TRBJ1-1 and V is TRBV7-8; D remains unclear. CDR1 and CDR2 (germline): SGHVS, FQNEAQ. V was cut by 6 bases and J by 4 bases, with 15 bases left in between. This CDR3 contains 14 residues. CDR3 sequence (DNA): TGTGCCAGCAGTCCAAGGCGGCCGGGCACTGAAGCTTTCTTT. Amino acid sequence: CASSPRRPGTEAFF.